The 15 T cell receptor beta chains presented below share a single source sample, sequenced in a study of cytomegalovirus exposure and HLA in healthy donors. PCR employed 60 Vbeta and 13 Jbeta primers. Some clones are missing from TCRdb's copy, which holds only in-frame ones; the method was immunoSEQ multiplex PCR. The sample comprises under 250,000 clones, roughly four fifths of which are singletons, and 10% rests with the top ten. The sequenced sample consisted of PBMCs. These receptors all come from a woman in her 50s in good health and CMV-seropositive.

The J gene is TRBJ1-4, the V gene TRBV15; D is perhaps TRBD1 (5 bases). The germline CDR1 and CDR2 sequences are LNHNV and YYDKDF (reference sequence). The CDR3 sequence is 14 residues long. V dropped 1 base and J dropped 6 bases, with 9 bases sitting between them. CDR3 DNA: TGTGCCACCAGCAGAGTTGACAGTTATGAAAAACTGTTTTTT. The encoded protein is CATSRVDSYEKLFF.

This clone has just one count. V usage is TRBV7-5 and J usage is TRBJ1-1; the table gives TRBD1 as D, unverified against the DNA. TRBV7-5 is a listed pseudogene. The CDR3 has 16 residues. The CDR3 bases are TGTGCCAGAAGCTTAGCCCGACAGGGGGTCAACACTGAAGCTTTCTTT. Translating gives CARSLARQGVNTEAFF.

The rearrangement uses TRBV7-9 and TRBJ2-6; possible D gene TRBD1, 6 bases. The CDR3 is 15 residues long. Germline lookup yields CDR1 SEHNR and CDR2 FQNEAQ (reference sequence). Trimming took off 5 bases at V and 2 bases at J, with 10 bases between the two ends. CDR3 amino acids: CASSTGQTGANVLTF. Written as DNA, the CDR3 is TGTGCCAGCAGCACTGGACAGACTGGGGCCAACGTCCTGACTTTC.

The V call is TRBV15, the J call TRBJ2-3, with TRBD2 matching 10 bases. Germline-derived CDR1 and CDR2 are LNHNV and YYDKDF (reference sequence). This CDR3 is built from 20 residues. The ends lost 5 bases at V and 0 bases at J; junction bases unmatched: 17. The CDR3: CATSRMSGGVPYASTDTQYF. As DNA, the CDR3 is TGTGCCACCAGCCGGATGAGCGGGGGGGTTCCCTACGCTAGCACAGATACGCAGTATTTT.

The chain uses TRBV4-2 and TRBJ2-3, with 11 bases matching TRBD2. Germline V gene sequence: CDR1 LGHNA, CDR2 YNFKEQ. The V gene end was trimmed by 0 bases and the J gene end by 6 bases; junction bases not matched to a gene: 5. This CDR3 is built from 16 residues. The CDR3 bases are TGTGCCAGCAGCCAAGATCGATCTAGCGGGGGGGATACGCAGTATTTT. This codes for CASSQDRSSGGDTQYF.

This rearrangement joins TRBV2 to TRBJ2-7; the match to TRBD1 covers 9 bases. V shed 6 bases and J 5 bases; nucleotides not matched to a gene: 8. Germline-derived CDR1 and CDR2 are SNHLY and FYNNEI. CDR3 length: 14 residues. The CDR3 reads CASSTDRGGNEQYF. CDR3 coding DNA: TGTGCCAGCAGCACTGACAGGGGGGGCAACGAGCAGTACTTC.

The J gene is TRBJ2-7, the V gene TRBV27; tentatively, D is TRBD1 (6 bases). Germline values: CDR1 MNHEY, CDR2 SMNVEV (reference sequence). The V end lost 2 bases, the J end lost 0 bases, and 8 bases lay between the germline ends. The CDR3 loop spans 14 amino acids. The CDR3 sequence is CASSLTQGSYEQYF. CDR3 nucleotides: TGTGCCAGCAGTTTAACACAGGGCTCCTACGAGCAGTACTTC.

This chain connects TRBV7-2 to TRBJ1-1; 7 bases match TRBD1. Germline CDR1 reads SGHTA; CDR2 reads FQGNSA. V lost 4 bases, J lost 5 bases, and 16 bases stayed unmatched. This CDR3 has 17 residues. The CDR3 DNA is TGTGCCAGCAGCTCCATCTTAAGGGGGCGAAGGGGTACTGAAGCTTTCTTT. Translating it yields CASSSILRGRRGTEAFF. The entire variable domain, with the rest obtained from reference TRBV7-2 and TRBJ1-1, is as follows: GAGVSQSPSNKVTEKGKDVELRCDPISGHTALYWYRQSLGQGLEFLIYFQGNSAPDKSGLPSDRFSAERTGGSVSTLTIQRTQQEDSAVYLCASSSILRGRRGTEAFFGQGTRLTVV.

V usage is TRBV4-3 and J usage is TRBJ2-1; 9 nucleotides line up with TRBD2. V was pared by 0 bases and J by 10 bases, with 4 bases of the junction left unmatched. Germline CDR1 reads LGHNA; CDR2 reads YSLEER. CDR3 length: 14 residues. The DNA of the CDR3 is TGCGCCAGCAGCCAAGATTATAGCGGGGGAGAGCAGTTCTTC. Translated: CASSQDYSGGEQFF.

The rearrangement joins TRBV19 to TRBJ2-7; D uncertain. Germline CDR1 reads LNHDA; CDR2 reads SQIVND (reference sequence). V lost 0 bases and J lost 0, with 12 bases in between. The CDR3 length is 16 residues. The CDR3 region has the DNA TGTGCCAGTAGTATAGATGGCGGATCGTACTCCTACGAGCAGTACTTC. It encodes CASSIDGGSYSYEQYF.

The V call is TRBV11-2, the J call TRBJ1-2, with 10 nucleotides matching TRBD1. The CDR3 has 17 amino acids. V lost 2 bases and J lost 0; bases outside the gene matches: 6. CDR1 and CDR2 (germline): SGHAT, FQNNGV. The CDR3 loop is CASSLKGQGRPNYGYTF. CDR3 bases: TGTGCCAGCAGCTTAAAGGGACAGGGGCGGCCTAACTATGGCTACACCTTC.

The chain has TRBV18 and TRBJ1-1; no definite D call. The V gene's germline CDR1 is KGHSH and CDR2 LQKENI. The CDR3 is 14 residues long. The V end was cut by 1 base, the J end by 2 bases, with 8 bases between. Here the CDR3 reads CASSPQTSNTEAFF. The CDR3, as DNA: TGTGCCAGCTCACCACAAACATCAAACACTGAAGCTTTCTTT.

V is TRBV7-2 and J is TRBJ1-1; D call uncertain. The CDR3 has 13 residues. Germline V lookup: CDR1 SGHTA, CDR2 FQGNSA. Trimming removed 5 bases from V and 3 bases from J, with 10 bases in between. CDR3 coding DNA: TGTGCCAGCAGCCCGCGCCCGGACACTGAAGCTTTCTTT. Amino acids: CASSPRPDTEAFF.

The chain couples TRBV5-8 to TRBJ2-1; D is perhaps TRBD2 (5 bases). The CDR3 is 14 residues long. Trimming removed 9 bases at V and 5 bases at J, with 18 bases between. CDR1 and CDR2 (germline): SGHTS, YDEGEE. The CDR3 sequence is CATTRERIHNEQFF. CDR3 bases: TGTGCCACCACTAGAGAGCGTATCCACAATGAGCAGTTCTTC.

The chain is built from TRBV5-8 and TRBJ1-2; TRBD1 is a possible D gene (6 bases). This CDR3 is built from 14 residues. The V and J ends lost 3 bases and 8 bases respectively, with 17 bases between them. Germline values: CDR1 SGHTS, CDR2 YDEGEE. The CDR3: CASSYLDSLFGYTF. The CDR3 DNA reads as TGTGCCAGCAGCTATTTGGACAGCCTATTCGGCTACACCTTC.